This TCR beta chain stems from a study of identical twins. TCRdb called the 5' RACE reads again in MiXCR, with one record for every CDR3 protein. Of around 280,000 distinct CDR3 sequences in the sample, less than 9% are singletons; the top ten hold 2.1%. These data are also associated with another study on yellow fever vaccine responses in identical twins.

This TCR derives from a woman between 18 and 30 years old in good health. Sequencing input: memory (CD45RO+) T cells sorted from blood.

The CDR3, as DNA: TGTGCCAGCAGCCCCCAGGGGACTAGCGGGACTACCGGGGAGCTGTTTTTT. Translation: CASSPQGTSGTTGELFF. This rearrangement joins TRBV4-2 to TRBJ2-2, with 13 bases fitting TRBD2. The ends lost 4 bases at V and 5 bases at J; junction bases unmatched: 7. Germline-derived CDR1 and CDR2 are LGHNA and YNFKEQ. This CDR3 spans 17 amino acids.